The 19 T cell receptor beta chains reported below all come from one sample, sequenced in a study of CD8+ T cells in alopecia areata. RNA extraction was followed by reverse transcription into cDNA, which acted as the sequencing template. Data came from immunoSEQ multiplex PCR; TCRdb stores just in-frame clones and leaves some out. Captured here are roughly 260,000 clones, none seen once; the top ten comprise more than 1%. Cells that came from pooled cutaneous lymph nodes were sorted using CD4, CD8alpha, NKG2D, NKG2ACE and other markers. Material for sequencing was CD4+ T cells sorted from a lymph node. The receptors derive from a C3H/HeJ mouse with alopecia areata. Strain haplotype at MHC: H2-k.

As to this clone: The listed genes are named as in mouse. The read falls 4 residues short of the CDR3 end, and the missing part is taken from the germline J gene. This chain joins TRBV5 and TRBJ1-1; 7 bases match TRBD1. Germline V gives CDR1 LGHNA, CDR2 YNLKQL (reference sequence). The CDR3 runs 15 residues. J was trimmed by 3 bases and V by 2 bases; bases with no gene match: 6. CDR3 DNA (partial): TGTGCCAGCAGCCAAATACAGGGGTGGGACACA. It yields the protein CASSQIQGWDT. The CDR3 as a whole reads CASSQIQGWDTEVFF.

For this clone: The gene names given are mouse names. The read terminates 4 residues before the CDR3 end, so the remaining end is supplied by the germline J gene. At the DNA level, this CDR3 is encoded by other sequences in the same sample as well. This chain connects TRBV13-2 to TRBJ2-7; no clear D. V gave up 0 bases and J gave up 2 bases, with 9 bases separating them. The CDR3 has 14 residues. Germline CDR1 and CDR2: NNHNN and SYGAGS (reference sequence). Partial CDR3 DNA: TGTGCCAGCGGTGATGCAGGCAGGCCCTAT. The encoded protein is CASGDAGRPY. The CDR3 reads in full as CASGDAGRPYEQYF.

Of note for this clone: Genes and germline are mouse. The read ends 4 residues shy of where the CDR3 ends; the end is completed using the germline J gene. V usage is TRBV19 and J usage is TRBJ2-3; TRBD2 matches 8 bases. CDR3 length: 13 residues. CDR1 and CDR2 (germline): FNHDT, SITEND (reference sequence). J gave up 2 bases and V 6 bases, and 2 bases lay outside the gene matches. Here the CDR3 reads CASTGGPAETLYF. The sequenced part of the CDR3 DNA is TGTGCCAGCACTGGGGGGCCTGCAGAA.

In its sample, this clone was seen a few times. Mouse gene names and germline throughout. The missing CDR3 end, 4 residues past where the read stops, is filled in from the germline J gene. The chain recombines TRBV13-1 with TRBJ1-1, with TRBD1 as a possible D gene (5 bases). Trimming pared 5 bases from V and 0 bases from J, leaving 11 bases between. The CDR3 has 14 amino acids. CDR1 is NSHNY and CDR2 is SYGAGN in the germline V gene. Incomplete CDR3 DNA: TGTGCCAGCAGACGACAGCCTGCAAACACA. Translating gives CASRRQPANT. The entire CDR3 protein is CASRRQPANTEVFF.

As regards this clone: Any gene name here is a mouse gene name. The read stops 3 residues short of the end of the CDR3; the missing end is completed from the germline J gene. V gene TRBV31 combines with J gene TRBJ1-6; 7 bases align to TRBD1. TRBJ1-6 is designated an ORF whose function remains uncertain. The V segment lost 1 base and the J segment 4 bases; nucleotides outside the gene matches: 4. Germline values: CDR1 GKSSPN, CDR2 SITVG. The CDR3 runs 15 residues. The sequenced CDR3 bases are TGTGCCTGGAGTCCAAGGGACAGATATAATTCGCCC. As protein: CAWSPRDRYNSP. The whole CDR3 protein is CAWSPRDRYNSPLYF.

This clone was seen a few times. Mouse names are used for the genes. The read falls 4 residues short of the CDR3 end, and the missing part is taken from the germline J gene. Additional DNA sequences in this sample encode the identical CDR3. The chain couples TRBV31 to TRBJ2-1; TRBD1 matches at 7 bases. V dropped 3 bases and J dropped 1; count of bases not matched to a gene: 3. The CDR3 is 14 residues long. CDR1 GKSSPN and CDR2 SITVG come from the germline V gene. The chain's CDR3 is CAWRPGQNYAEQFF. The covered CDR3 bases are TGTGCCTGGAGGCCGGGACAGAACTATGCT.

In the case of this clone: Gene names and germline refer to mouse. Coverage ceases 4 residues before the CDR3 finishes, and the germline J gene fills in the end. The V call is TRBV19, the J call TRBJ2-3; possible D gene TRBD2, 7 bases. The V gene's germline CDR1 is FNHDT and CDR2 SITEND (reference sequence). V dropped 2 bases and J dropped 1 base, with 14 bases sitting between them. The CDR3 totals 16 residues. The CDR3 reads CASSIDGGRGAETLYF. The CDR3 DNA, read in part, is TGTGCCAGCAGTATTGACGGGGGGCGCGGTGCAGAA.

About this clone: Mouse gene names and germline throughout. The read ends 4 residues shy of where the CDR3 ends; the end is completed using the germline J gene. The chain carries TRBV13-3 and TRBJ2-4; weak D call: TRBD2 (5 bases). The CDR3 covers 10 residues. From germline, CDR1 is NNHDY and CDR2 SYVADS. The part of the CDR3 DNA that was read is TGTGCCAGCCACTGGAAC. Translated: CASHWN. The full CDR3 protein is CASHWNTLYF. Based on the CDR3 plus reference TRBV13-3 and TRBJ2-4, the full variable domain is EAAVTQSPRSKVAVTGGKVTLSCHQTNNHDYMYWYRQDTGHGLRLIHYSYVADSTEKGDIPDGYKASRPSQENFSLILELASLSQTAVYFCASHWNTLYFGAGTRLSVL.

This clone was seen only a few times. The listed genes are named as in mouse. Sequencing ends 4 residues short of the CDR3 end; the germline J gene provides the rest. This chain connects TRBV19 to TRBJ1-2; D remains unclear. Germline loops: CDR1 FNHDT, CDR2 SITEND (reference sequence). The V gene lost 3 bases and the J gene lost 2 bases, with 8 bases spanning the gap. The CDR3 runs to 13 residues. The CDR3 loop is CASSNQINSDYTF. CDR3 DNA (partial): TGTGCCAGCAGTAATCAGATTAACTCC. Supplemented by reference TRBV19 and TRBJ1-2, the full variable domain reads GGIITQTPKFLIGQEGQKLTLKCQQNFNHDTMYWYRQDSGKGLRLIYYSITENDLQKGDLSEGYDASREKKSSFSLTVTSAQKNEMAVFLCASSNQINSDYTFGSGTRLLVI.

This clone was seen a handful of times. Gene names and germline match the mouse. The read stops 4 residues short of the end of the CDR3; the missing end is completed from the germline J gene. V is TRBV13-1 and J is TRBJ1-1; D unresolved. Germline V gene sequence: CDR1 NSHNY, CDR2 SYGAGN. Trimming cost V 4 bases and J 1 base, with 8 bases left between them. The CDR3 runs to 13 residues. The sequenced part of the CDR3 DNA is TGTGCCAGCAGTCGAAACATAAACACA. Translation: CASSRNINT. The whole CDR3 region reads CASSRNINTEVFF.

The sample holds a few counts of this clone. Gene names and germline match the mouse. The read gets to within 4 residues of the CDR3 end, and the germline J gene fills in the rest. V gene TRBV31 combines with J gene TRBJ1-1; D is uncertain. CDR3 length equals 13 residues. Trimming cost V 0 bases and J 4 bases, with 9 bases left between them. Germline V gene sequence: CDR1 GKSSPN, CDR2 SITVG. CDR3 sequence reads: CAWSLWVGTEVFF. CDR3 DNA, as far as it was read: TGTGCCTGGAGTCTCTGGGTGGGCACA.

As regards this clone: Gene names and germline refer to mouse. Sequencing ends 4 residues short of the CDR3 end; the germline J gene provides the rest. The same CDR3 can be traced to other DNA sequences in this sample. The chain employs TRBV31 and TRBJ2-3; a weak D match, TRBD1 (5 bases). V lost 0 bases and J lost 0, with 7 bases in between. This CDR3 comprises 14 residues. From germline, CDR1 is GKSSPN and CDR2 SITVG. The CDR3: CAWSLRGSAETLYF. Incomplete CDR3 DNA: TGTGCCTGGAGTCTAAGGGGTAGTGCAGAA. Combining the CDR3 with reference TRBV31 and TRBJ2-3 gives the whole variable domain AQTIHQWPVAEIKAVGSPLSLGCTIKGKSSPNLYWYWQATGGTLQQLFYSITVGQVESVVQLNLSASRPKDDQFILSTEKLLLSHSGFYLCAWSLRGSAETLYFGSGTRLTVL.

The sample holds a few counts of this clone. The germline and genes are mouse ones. The sequenced part of the CDR3 DNA is TGTGCCAGCGGTGATGGGTGGGGAGGTGCAGAA. It is translated as CASGDGWGGAE. The whole CDR3 sequence is CASGDGWGGAETLYF. The V call is TRBV13-2, the J call TRBJ2-3; weak D call: TRBD2 (5 bases). Read data end 4 residues before the CDR3 end; the end is taken from the germline J gene. V was clipped by 0 bases and J by 1 base, with 9 bases between them. CDR1 is NNHNN, CDR2 SYGAGS, per germline (reference sequence). This CDR3 contains 15 residues.

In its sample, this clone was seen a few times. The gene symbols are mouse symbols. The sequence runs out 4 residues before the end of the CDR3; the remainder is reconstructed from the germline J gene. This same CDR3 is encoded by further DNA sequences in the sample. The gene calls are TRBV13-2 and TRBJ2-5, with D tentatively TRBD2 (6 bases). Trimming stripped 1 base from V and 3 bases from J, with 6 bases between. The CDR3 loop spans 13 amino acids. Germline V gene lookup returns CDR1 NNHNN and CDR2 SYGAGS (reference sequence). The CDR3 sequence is CASGDLGQDTQYF. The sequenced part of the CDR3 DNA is TGTGCCAGCGGTGATCTGGGGCAAGAC.

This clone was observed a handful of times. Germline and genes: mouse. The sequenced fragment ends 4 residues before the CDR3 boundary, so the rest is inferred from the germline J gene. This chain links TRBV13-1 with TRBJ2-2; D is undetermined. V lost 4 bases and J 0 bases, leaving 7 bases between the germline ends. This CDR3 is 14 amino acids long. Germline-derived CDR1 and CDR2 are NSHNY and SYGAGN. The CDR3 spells CASSPGTNTGQLYF. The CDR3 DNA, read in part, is TGTGCCAGCAGTCCTGGCACAAACACCGGG.

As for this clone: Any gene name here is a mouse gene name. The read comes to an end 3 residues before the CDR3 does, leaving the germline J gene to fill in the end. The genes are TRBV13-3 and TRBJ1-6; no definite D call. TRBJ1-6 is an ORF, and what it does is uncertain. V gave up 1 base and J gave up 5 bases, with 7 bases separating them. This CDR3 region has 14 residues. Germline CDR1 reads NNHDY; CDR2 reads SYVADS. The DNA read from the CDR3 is TGTGCCAGCAGTGATCCCAGAAATAATTCGCCC. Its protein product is CASSDPRNNSP. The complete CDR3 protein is CASSDPRNNSPLYF.

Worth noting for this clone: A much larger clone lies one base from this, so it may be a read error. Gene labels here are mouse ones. The part of the CDR3 DNA that was read is TGTGCCAGCAGTCAACAGGACCAAGAC. Translation gives CASSQQDQD. The whole CDR3 reads CASSQQDQDTQYF. The rearrangement uses TRBV13-1 and TRBJ2-5, with D possibly being TRBD1 (5 bases). The observed sequence ends 4 residues before the CDR3 terminus, with the missing tail filled in from the germline J gene. From germline, CDR1 is NSHNY and CDR2 SYGAGN. CDR3 length: 13 amino acids. V was pared by 4 bases and J by 1 base, with 7 bases between.

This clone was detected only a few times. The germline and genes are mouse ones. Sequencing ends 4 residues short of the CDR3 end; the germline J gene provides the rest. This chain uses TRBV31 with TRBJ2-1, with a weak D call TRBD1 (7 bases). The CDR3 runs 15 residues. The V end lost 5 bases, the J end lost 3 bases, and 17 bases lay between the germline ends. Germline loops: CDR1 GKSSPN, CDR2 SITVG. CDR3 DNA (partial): TGTGCCTGGGGACCCCTCCAGGGGGGCTATGCT. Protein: CAWGPLQGGYA. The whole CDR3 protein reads CAWGPLQGGYAEQFF. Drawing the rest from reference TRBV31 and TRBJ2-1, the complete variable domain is AQTIHQWPVAEIKAVGSPLSLGCTIKGKSSPNLYWYWQATGGTLQQLFYSITVGQVESVVQLNLSASRPKDDQFILSTEKLLLSHSGFYLCAWGPLQGGYAEQFFGPGTRLTVL.

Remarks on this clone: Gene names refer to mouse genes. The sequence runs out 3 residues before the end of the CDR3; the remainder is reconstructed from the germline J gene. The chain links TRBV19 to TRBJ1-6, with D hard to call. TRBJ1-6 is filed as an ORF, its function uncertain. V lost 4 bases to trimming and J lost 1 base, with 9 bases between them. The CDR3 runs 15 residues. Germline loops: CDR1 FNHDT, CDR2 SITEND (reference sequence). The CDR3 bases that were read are TGTGCCAGCAGTTCCCAGAAATCCTATAATTCGCCC. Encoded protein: CASSSQKSYNSP. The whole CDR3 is CASSSQKSYNSPLYF.